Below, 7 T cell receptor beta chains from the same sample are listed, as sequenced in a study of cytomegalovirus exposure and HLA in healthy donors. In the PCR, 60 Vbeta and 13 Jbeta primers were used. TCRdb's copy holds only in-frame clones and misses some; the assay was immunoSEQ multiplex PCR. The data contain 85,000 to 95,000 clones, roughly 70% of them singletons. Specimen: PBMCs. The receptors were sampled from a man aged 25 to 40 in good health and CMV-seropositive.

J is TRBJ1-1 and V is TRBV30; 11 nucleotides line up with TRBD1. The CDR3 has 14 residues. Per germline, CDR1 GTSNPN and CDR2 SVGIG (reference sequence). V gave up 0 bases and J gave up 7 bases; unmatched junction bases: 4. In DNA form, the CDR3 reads TGTGCCTGGAGTGTTGGACAGGGGGCTGGTGAAGCTTTCTTT. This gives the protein CAWSVGQGAGEAFF.

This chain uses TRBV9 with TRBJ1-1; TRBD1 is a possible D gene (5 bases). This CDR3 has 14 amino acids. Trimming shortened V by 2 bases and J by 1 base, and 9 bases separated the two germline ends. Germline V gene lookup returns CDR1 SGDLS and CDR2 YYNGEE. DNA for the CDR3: TGTGCCAGCAGCGTGGGCAGGGAGAACACTGAAGCTTTCTTT. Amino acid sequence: CASSVGRENTEAFF.

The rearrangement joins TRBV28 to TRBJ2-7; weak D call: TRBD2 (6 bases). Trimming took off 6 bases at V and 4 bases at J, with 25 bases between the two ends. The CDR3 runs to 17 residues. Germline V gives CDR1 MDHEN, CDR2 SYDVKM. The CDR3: CASRANGGSLGFYEQYF. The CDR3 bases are TGTGCCAGCAGGGCGAACGGGGGATCCCTCGGGTTTTACGAGCAGTACTTC.

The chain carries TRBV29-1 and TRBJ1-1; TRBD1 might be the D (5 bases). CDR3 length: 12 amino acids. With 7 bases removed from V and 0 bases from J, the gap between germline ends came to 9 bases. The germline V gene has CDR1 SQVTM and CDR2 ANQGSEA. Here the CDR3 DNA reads TGCAGCGGGGGCCTTATGAACACTGAAGCTTTCTTT. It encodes CSGGLMNTEAFF. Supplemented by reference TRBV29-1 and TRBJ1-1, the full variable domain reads SAVISQKPSRDICQRGTSLTIQCQVDSQVTMMFWYRQQPGQSLTLIATANQGSEATYESGFVIDKFPISRPNLTFSTLTVSNMSPEDSSIYLCSGGLMNTEAFFGQGTRLTVV.

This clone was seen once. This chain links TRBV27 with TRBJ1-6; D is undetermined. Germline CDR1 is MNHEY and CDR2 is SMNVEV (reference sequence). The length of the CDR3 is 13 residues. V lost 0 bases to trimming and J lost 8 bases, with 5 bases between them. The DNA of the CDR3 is TGTGCCAGCAGTTTATCCGTATATTCACCCCTCCACTTT. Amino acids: CASSLSVYSPLHF.

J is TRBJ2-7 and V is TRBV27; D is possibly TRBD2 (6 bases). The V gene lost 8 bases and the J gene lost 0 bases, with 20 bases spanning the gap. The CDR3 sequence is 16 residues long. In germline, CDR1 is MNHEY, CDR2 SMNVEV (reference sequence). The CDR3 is CASRAGNRGGSYEQYF. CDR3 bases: TGTGCCAGCCGGGCGGGGAACCGGGGTGGCTCCTACGAGCAGTACTTC.

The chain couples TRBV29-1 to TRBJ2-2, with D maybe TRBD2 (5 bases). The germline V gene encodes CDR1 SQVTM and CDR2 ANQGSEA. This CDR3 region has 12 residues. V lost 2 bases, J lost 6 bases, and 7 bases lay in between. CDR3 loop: CSVELGAGELFF. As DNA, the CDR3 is TGCAGCGTTGAATTGGGAGCCGGGGAGCTGTTTTTT.